This T cell receptor (beta chain) was retrieved from a study of liver allograft versus peripheral blood T cells. On the study more broadly: Graft-liver T cell receptor repertoires were compared against recipient peripheral blood repertoires. Overall study findings and caveats: T cell receptor repertoires inside liver allografts reportedly differed from those in peripheral blood.

Germline loops: CDR1 SGHDT, CDR2 YYEEEE. The CDR3 has 14 amino acids. J was trimmed by 6 bases and V by 1 base; bases with no gene match: 6. Each CDR3 protein is one row after TCRdb ran MiXCR on the reads. The sample lists 8,300 or so distinct CDR3 sequences; approximately 17% were seen once. On this clonotype: Its specificity is unknown.

This chain links TRBV5-6 with TRBJ2-7; 8 bases are shared with TRBD2. The origin of this receptor is a human patient who had a liver transplant. Some T cells may be transferred from the graft donor. Written as DNA, the CDR3 is TGTGCCAGCAGCTTGTACGGGAGGGCCCGCGAGCAGTACTTC. It translates to CASSLYGRAREQYF.